The subject of this entry is one T cell receptor beta chain. The antigen remains undetermined. The entry originates in a study of monozygotic twins with cystic fibrosis. The V end lost 3 bases, the J end lost 2 bases, and 18 bases lay between the germline ends. Germline-derived CDR1 and CDR2 are SNHLY and FYNNEI. This CDR3 comprises 17 residues. Study-level results: Low clonality (median around 0.009) suggested a mostly naive repertoire.

Here immunoSEQ multiplex PCR was the method, and the copy in TCRdb shows in-frame clones only, minus some. The table shows tens of thousands of clones, with approximately 65% occurring only once. This chain uses TRBV2 with TRBJ2-3; D gene unclear. The clonotype originates from a girl aged 5 to 17 with cystic fibrosis. Material for sequencing was blood. In DNA, the CDR3 is TGTGCCAGCAGTGACACGACTTTAAGGTTGAACACAGATACGCAGTATTTT. Translated: CASSDTTLRLNTDTQYF.